This entry concerns a single T cell receptor beta chain. Trimming removed 0 bases from V and 8 bases from J; junction bases left unmatched: 9. This CDR3 comprises 16 residues. In germline, CDR1 is SGDLS, CDR2 YYNGEE. The sample comes from a study of blood T cell repertoires in COVID-19. As for the study in general: Among Cohort 3 donors, those recovered had two negative PCRs, clearance, or symptom resolution. Sites in the United States, Italy and Spain provided acute and convalescent COVID-19 samples.

Study members were between about 18 and 100 years old and lived in about two dozen US regions. Cohorts were assigned according to the clinical history that participants reported. Using immunoSEQ multiplex PCR, the repertoire was profiled, and TCRdb retains in-frame clones only, with some absent. The sample lists roughly 200,000 clones, 86% seen once, with approximately 25% in the top ten. The receptor comes from a woman aged 40 to 49 in a cohort exposed to, infected with or recovered from COVID-19 (not recorded which). The rearrangement joins TRBV9 to TRBJ2-1; 9 bases fit TRBD2. The sequencing input was PBMCs or T cells enriched from blood (not recorded which). The CDR3 protein is CASSVVSLAGWHEQFF. In nucleotides, the CDR3 is TGTGCCAGCAGCGTAGTGTCCCTAGCGGGGTGGCATGAGCAGTTCTTC.